This T cell receptor (beta chain) appears in the sequencing data of a study of cytomegalovirus exposure and HLA in healthy donors. The PCR ran on 60 Vbeta and 13 Jbeta primers. TCRdb's copy holds only in-frame clones and misses some; the assay was immunoSEQ multiplex PCR. The listing contains about 140,000 clones. Each donor was healthy, and each was a bone marrow donor. This CDR3 is 17 amino acids long. Germline CDR1 is SGHTA and CDR2 is FQGNSA. V was shortened by 5 bases and J by 2 bases, with 20 bases between the two germline ends. The TCR originated in a woman younger than 30 in good health and CMV-seronegative. The specimen sequenced was PBMCs. The V gene is TRBV7-2, the J gene TRBJ2-3, with a weak D call TRBD2 (5 bases). The CDR3 sequence: CASSPIAQRTLTDTQYF. The CDR3 DNA reads TGTGCCAGCAGCCCTATTGCGCAGCGGACTCTCACAGATACGCAGTATTTT.